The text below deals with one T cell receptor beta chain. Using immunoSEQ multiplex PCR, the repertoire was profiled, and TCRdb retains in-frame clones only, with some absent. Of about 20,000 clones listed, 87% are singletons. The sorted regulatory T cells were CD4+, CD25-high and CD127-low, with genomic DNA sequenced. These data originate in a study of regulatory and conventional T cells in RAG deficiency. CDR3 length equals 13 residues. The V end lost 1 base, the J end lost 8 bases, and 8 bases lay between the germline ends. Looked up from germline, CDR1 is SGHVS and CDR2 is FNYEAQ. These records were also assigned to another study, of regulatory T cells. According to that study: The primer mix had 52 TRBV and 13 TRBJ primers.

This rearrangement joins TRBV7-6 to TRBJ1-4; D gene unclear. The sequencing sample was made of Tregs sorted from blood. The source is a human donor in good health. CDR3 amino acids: CASSLGQREKLFF. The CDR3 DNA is TGTGCCAGCAGCTTAGGGCAAAGGGAAAAACTGTTTTTT.